One sample yielded the 5 T cell receptor beta chains listed below, sequenced in a study of patients and donors after allogeneic stem cell transplantation. TCRdb reanalysed the RT-PCR reads using MiXCR and keeps one entry per CDR3 protein. The sample has about 160,000 distinct CDR3 sequences, approximately 24% seen once; the top ten hold about 25%. Sequencing was done on a sample of blood, either unsorted or a sorted T cell fraction (not recorded which). The receptors shown here come from a human donor who was either an allogeneic HSCT recipient or a stem cell or donor lymphocyte infusion donor (not recorded which). It is not recorded whose cells these are; they may come from a transplant donor.

This clonotype came up a few times. V usage is TRBV20-1 and J usage is TRBJ1-2; D call uncertain. This CDR3 is built from 14 residues. Germline V gene sequence: CDR1 DFQATT, CDR2 SNEGSKA (reference sequence). Trimming shortened V by 1 base and J by 0 bases, and 9 bases separated the two germline ends. The CDR3 is CSARVTTANYGYTF. The CDR3 nucleotides are TGCAGTGCTAGAGTAACAACAGCTAACTATGGCTACACCTTC.

The chain recombines TRBV5-1 with TRBJ2-2; D unclear. The CDR3 runs to 15 residues. Per the germline V gene, CDR1 is SGHRS and CDR2 is YFSETQ. The V end was cut by 8 bases, the J end by 0 bases, with 14 bases between. In nucleotides, the CDR3 is TGCGCCAGTACAGTACCCGGTGCGAACACCGGGGAGCTGTTTTTT. Translated, it gives CASTVPGANTGELFF.

The chain combines TRBV29-1 with TRBJ1-2, with no clear D. The V gene lost 4 bases and the J gene lost 0 bases, with 9 bases spanning the gap. Germline assignment: CDR1 SQVTM and CDR2 ANQGSEA. The CDR3 is 13 residues long. CDR3 protein: CSVVGIANYGYTF. CDR3 nucleotide sequence: TGCAGCGTTGTTGGGATAGCTAACTATGGCTACACCTTC.

The rearrangement links TRBV13 to TRBJ1-1; D is possibly TRBD1 (6 bases). V was pared by 1 base and J by 6 bases, with 15 bases between. Germline-derived CDR1 and CDR2 are PRHDT and FYEKMQ (reference sequence). The CDR3 has 15 amino acids. In DNA, the CDR3 is TGTGCCAGCAGCTTAGTCGACAGGCCCGGACCTGAAGCTTTCTTT. Translation gives CASSLVDRPGPEAFF.

The CDR3 DNA reads as TGTGCCAGCAGATCGACACAAGTATCAGCAGATACGCAGTATTTT. It codes for CASRSTQVSADTQYF. V is TRBV28 and J is TRBJ2-3; D is undetermined. V shed 6 bases and J shed 4 bases, with 17 bases lying between them. The CDR3 runs to 15 residues. The germline V gene encodes CDR1 MDHEN and CDR2 SYDVKM.